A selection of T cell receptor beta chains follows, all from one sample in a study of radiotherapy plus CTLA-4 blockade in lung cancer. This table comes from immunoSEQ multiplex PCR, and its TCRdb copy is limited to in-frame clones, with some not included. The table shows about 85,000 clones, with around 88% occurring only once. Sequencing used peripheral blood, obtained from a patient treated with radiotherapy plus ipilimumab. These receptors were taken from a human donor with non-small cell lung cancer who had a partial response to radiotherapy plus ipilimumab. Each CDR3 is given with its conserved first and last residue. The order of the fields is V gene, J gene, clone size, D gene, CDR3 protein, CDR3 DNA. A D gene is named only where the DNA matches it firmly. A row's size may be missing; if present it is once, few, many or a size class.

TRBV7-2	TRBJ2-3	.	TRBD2	CASSIGPSGRSDTQYF	TGTGCCAGCAGCATAGGTCCTAGCGGGAGATCGGATACGCAGTATTTT
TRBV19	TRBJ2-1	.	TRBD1	CASRGRGGQSSYNEQFF	TGTGCCAGTAGGGGACGAGGGGGACAGAGCTCCTACAATGAGCAGTTCTTC
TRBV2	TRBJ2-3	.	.	CASSSSETYSSTDTQYF	TGTGCCAGCAGTTCTAGCGAAACTTACTCTAGCACAGATACGCAGTATTTT
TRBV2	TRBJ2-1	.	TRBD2	CASSGGSGSYNEQFF	TGTGCCAGCAGCGGAGGTAGCGGGAGCTACAATGAGCAGTTCTTC
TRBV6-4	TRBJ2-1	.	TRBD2	CASSDLGAGGVNEQFF	TGTGCCAGCAGTGACTTAGGGGCGGGAGGCGTCAATGAGCAGTTCTTC
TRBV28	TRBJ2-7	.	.	CASSSLNAQEQYF	TGTGCCAGCAGTTCACTGAATGCACAGGAGCAGTACTTC
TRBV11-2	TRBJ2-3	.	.	CASSLGALVVADTQYF	TGTGCCAGCAGCTTAGGGGCGTTGGTAGTCGCAGATACGCAGTATTTT
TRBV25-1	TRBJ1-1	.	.	CASSDMGLTRAFF	TGTGCCAGCAGCGACATGGGGCTTACGAGGGCTTTCTTT
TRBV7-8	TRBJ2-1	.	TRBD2	CASSGRLARNEQFF	TGTGCCAGCAGCGGACGACTAGCTCGGAATGAGCAGTTCTTC
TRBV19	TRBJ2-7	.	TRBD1	CASWGQGAFLDEQYF	TGTGCCAGCTGGGGACAGGGGGCCTTTTTGGACGAGCAGTACTTC
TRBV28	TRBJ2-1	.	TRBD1	CASSTGQGANEQFF	TGTGCCAGCAGTACCGGACAGGGGGCTAATGAGCAGTTCTTC
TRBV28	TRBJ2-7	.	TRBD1	CASSVGTGGYEQYF	TGTGCCAGCAGCGTCGGGACAGGGGGCTACGAGCAGTACTTC
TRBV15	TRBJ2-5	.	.	CATSRDVTAQETQYF	TGTGCCACCAGCAGAGATGTGACAGCCCAAGAGACCCAGTACTTC
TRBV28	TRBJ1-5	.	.	CASSFRGRGQLF	TGTGCCAGCAGTTTCCGTGGCAGGGGCCAACTGTTT
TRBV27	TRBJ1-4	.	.	CASKPGEKKLFF	TGTGCCAGCAAGCCAGGGGAGAAAAAACTGTTTTTT
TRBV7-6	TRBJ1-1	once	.	CASSSDSNTEAFF	TGTGCCAGCAGCTCCGACAGTAACACTGAAGCTTTCTTT
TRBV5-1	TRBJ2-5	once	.	CASSLEGREEETQYF	TGCGCCAGCAGCCTGGAAGGACGGGAAGAAGAGACCCAGTACTTC
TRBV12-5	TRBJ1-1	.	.	CASGLGGGPTNTEAFF	TGTGCTAGTGGTTTGGGGGGGGGCCCAACGAACACTGAAGCTTTCTTT
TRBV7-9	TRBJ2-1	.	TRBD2	CASSGGVLAGYWNEQFF	TGTGCCAGCAGCGGAGGGGTACTAGCGGGATACTGGAATGAGCAGTTCTTC
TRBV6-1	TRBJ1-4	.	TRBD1	CASSRRQGDNEKLFF	TGTGCCAGCAGTCGTCGACAGGGGGACAATGAAAAACTGTTTTTT
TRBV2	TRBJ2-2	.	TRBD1	CASSRDRDTGELFF	TGTGCCAGCAGCAGGGACAGGGACACCGGGGAGCTGTTTTTT
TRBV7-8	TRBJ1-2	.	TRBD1	CASSPGTDYGYTF	TGTGCCAGCTCTCCCGGGACAGACTATGGCTACACCTTC
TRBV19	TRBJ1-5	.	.	CASSGHKAGTQHF	TGTGCCAGTAGTGGACACAAAGCGGGGACCCAGCATTTT
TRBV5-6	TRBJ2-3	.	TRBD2	CASSTTGTSGRADTQYF	TGTGCCAGCAGCACCACCGGGACTAGCGGGAGAGCAGATACGCAGTATTTT
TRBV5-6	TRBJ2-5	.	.	CASSGRLTGQETQYF	TGTGCCAGCAGCGGACGATTGACAGGCCAAGAGACCCAGTACTTC
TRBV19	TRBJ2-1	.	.	CASRKGNEQFF	TGTGCCAGTAGAAAGGGGAATGAGCAGTTCTTC
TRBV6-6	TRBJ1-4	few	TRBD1	CASSTGQGANEKLFF	TGTGCCAGCAGTACCGGACAGGGGGCCAATGAAAAACTGTTTTTT
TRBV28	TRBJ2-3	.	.	CASSSPPGARDTQYF	TGTGCCAGCAGTTCCCCCCCGGGAGCGCGGGATACGCAGTATTTT
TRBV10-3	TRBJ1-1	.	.	CAISESATREHTEAFF	TGTGCCATCAGTGAGTCGGCTACGAGGGAACACACTGAAGCTTTCTTT
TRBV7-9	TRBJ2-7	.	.	CASSLAGPSYEQYF	TGTGCCAGCAGCTTAGCGGGGCCTTCCTACGAGCAGTACTTC
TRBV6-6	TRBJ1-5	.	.	CASSQRQNSNQPQHF	TGTGCCAGCAGTCAAAGACAGAATAGCAATCAGCCCCAGCATTTT
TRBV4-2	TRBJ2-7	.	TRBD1	CASSPTDRGGYEQYF	TGTGCCAGCAGCCCCACAGACAGGGGAGGATACGAGCAGTACTTC
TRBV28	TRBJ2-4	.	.	CASSDRDGEDIQYF	TGTGCCAGCAGCGACCGCGACGGCGAGGACATTCAGTACTTC
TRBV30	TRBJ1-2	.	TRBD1	CAWSPRRRFTGEDYGYTF	TGTGCCTGGAGTCCCCGACGTCGGTTCACAGGGGAAGACTATGGCTACACCTTC
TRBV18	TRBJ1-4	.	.	CASSPLGGDWGEKLFF	TGTGCCAGCTCACCACTTGGAGGGGACTGGGGTGAAAAACTGTTTTTT
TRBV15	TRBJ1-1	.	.	CATSGVRGLGMNTEAFF	TGTGCCACCAGCGGGGTACGGGGTCTAGGAATGAACACTGAAGCTTTCTTT
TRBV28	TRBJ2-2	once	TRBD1	CASSSPGQGAGGELFF	TGTGCCAGCAGTTCCCCGGGACAGGGGGCGGGCGGGGAGCTGTTTTTT
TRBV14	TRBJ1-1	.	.	CASSQDRVRGVNTEAFF	TGTGCCAGCAGCCAAGATCGAGTGCGGGGGGTGAACACTGAAGCTTTCTTT
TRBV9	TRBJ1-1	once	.	CASSVGAMNTEAFF	TGTGCCAGCAGCGTAGGCGCGATGAACACTGAAGCTTTCTTT
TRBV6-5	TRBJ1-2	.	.	CASSVMVDGYTF	TGTGCCAGCTCAGTGATGGTGGATGGCTACACCTTC
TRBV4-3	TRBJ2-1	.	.	CASSQDRASEYNEQFF	TGCGCCAGCAGCCAAGATCGAGCTAGCGAGTACAATGAGCAGTTCTTC
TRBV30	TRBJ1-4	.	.	CAWSGEVGALEKLFF	TGTGCCTGGAGCGGCGAGGTAGGGGCTTTGGAAAAACTGTTTTTT
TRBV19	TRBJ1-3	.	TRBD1	CASNEGAGGPGNTIYF	TGTGCCAGTAACGAGGGTGCAGGGGGCCCCGGAAACACCATATATTTT
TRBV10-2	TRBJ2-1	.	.	CASSEFPLTGFSYNEQFF	TGCGCCAGCAGTGAATTCCCTTTAACAGGCTTCTCCTACAATGAGCAGTTCTTC
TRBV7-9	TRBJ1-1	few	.	CASSVQTEAFF	TGTGCCAGCAGCGTACAGACTGAAGCTTTCTTT
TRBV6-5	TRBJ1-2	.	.	CASSTSRVHHGYTF	TGTGCCAGCAGCACCAGCAGGGTACATCATGGCTACACCTTC
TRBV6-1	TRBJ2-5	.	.	CASSEAFSGPQETQYF	TGTGCCAGCAGTGAAGCGTTCAGCGGACCCCAAGAGACCCAGTACTTC
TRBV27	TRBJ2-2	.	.	CASSSNPVPTGELFF	TGTGCCAGCAGTTCGAACCCGGTTCCCACCGGGGAGCTGTTTTTT
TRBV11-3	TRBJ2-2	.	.	CASSGGGSPSAGELFF	TGTGCCAGCAGCGGTGGAGGGTCCCCCTCCGCCGGGGAGCTGTTTTTT
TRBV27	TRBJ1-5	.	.	CASSLGAGGNQPQHF	TGTGCCAGCAGTTTAGGAGCCGGGGGCAATCAGCCCCAGCATTTT
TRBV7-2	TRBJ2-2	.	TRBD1	CASSAGQGANTGELFF	TGTGCCAGCAGCGCGGGACAGGGGGCAAACACCGGGGAGCTGTTTTTT
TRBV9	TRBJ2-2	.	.	CASSVSAESNTGELFF	TGTGCCAGCAGCGTTTCTGCAGAATCGAACACCGGGGAGCTGTTTTTT
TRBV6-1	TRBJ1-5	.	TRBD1	CASSTGHNQPQHF	TGTGCCAGCTCGACAGGGCACAATCAGCCCCAGCATTTT
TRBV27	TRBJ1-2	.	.	CASSLHRSGGAGGYTF	TGTGCCAGCAGTTTACATCGTTCCGGGGGGGCCGGGGGCTACACCTTC
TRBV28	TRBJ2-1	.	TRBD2	CASSFSGAGGYNEQFF	TGTGCCAGCAGTTTCTCGGGAGCGGGAGGTTACAATGAGCAGTTCTTC
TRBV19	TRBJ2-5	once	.	CASSAGKETQYF	TGTGCCAGTAGTGCAGGGAAAGAGACCCAGTACTTC
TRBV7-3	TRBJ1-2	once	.	CASSFYVNRDTYGYTF	TGTGCCAGCAGCTTTTACGTTAACCGGGACACCTATGGCTACACCTTC